The 30 T cell receptor beta chains below all came from one sample that was sequenced in a study of T cells in Graves' hyperthyroidism and ophthalmopathy. Template material for amplifying TCR beta CDR3 regions consisted of RNA transcripts. The study used the HTBI primer set for a first-round RT-PCR of the TCR CDR3. MiXCR, run by TCRdb on the multiplex PCR reads, gives a single entry per CDR3 protein. In the table there are under 700,000 distinct CDR3 sequences, around 45% of which are singletons. The sequenced material came from peripheral blood or thyroid tissue (not recorded which). All receptors come from a woman between 18 and 29 years old with Graves' hyperthyroidism.

This clonotype has at least ten counts. CDR3 in DNA: TGTGCCAGCAGCCCAAGACAGGGCGGGACTGAAGCTTTCTTT. Translated, it gives CASSPRQGGTEAFF. The rearrangement uses TRBV7-9 and TRBJ1-1, with 7 bases matching TRBD1. The junction had 8 bases not matched to a gene; V was cut back by 5 bases and J by 5 bases. Germline assignment: CDR1 SEHNR and CDR2 FQNEAQ (reference sequence). This CDR3 has 14 residues.

The CDR3 region is CSVGGTVGTGELFF. CDR3 sequence (DNA): TGCAGCGTGGGGGGGACAGTTGGCACCGGGGAGCTGTTTTTT. V is TRBV29-1 and J is TRBJ2-2; D might be TRBD1 or TRBD2, each matching 7 bases. This CDR3 spans 14 amino acids. V shed 6 bases and J shed 4 bases, with 15 bases lying between them. Germline V gene data show CDR1 as SQVTM and CDR2 as ANQGSEA.

This rearrangement joins TRBV7-9 to TRBJ1-2, with D unresolved. The germline gives CDR1 SEHNR, CDR2 FQNEAQ (reference sequence). This CDR3 contains 15 residues. The germline V and J ends were trimmed by 5 bases and 0 bases, with 13 bases remaining between them. DNA of the CDR3: TGTGCCAGCAGCGTTGTCCTCCAGTCTAACTATGGCTACACCTTC. Its translation: CASSVVLQSNYGYTF.

This clonotype was detected ten times or more. The rearrangement joins TRBV6-5 to TRBJ1-2; 8 bases match TRBD1. The CDR3 covers 14 residues. After removal of 6 bases from V and 2 bases from J, the junction contained 5 bases not matched to a gene. Germline values: CDR1 MNHEY, CDR2 SVGAGI. CDR3 sequence reads: CASREGQVNYGYTF. CDR3 sequence (DNA): TGTGCCAGCAGGGAGGGACAGGTGAACTATGGCTACACCTTC.

As concerns this clonotype: Relative to the germline gene, one junction end is altered; a read error may explain this. V is TRBV15 and J is TRBJ2-2; TRBD1 or TRBD2 may be the D gene (6 bases each). This CDR3 has 15 amino acids. The germline gives CDR1 LNHNV, CDR2 YYDKDF (reference sequence). The CDR3 sequence is CATRDALGATGGLFF. As DNA, the CDR3 is TGTGCCACCAGGGACGCTCTGGGGGCCACCGGGGGGCTGTTTTTT.

This clonotype was seen a handful of times. The chain employs TRBV2 and TRBJ1-5, with 8 bases fitting TRBD1. Germline CDR1 SNHLY, CDR2 FYNNEI. This CDR3 is 14 amino acids long. V shed 5 bases, J shed 6 bases, and the junction held 6 bases outside the gene matches. The CDR3 DNA is TGTGCCAGCAGTTTCAGGGGGCGTACTCAGCCCCAGCATTTT. As protein: CASSFRGRTQPQHF.

Turning to this clonotype: A much larger clone differs by one base, so this may be a read error. The chain has TRBV10-3 and TRBJ1-3; D perhaps matches TRBD1 (5 bases). The V and J ends lost 9 bases and 2 bases respectively, with 17 bases between them. Germline CDR1 is ENHRY and CDR2 is SYGVKD. The CDR3 covers 15 residues. CDR3 in DNA: TGTGCCATTGGAGGGGCAGGCGCCCCTGGAAACACCATATATTTT. Encoded protein: CAIGGAGAPGNTIYF.

J is TRBJ2-7 and V is TRBV7-9, with D hard to call. The germline V gene encodes CDR1 SEHNR and CDR2 FQNEAQ (reference sequence). CDR3 length equals 14 residues. V was pared by 6 bases and J by 0 bases, with 12 bases between. CDR3: CASSFGLTSYEQYF. Written as DNA, the CDR3 is TGTGCCAGCAGTTTCGGATTGACCTCCTACGAGCAGTACTTC.

The chain carries TRBV7-8 and TRBJ1-6; TRBD1 might be the D (5 bases). The CDR3 totals 17 residues. In germline, CDR1 is SGHVS, CDR2 FQNEAQ. The germline V and J ends were trimmed by 2 bases and 7 bases, with 18 bases remaining between them. This CDR3 reads CASSLLSGTGNNSPLHF. DNA for the CDR3: TGTGCCAGCAGCTTACTTTCCGGGACGGGAAACAATTCACCCCTCCACTTT. The whole variable domain, remainder taken from reference TRBV7-8 and TRBJ1-6, is GAGVSQSPRYKVAKRGQDVALRCDPISGHVSLFWYQQALGQGPEFLTYFQNEAQLDKSGLPSDRFFAERPEGSVSTLKIQRTQQEDSAVYLCASSLLSGTGNNSPLHFGNGTRLTVT.

The V and J genes are TRBV12-3 or TRBV12-4 and TRBJ1-5; D is ambiguous. CDR3 size: 13 residues. The V and J ends lost 3 bases and 3 bases respectively, with 6 bases between them. DNA for the CDR3: TGTGCCAGCAGTTTCTCGTTCAATCAGCCCCAGCATTTT. This codes for CASSFSFNQPQHF.

About this clonotype: The conserved final phenylalanine or tryptophan is absent from the CDR3, which likely points to a read error. The DNA is omitted, as the CDR3 cannot be located on it reliably, and the CDR3 follows TCRdb's listing. The chain has TRBV24-1 and TRBJ2-7; the table calls TRBD2, which could not be checked here. Inclusive of both ends, the CDR3 amounts to 8 amino acids. The germline gives CDR1 KGHDR, CDR2 SFDVKD. The CDR3: CATSALAG.

This clonotype showed up just a few times. The chain recombines TRBV6-5 with TRBJ1-5; perhaps TRBD1 as D (6 bases). The V end lost 5 bases, the J end lost 3 bases, and 14 bases lay between the germline ends. CDR1 is MNHEY and CDR2 is SVGAGI in the germline V gene. The CDR3 extends over 15 amino acids. The CDR3 reads CASSVYGGLNQPQHF. The DNA for the CDR3 is TGTGCCAGCAGTGTGTACGGGGGCCTCAATCAGCCCCAGCATTTT.

This clonotype came up once. The chain couples TRBV6-1 to TRBJ1-5, with D perhaps matching TRBD1 (5 bases). The V gene's germline CDR1 is MNHNS and CDR2 SASEGT. Trimming pared 4 bases from V and 1 base from J, leaving 11 bases between. This CDR3 has 15 residues. CDR3 in DNA: TGTGCCAGCAGTGTACGACAGTTGAGCAATCAGCCCCAGCATTTT. Translated: CASSVRQLSNQPQHF.

This clonotype appeared many times. This rearrangement joins TRBV7-2 to TRBJ1-2, with D uncertain. Germline loops: CDR1 SGHTA, CDR2 FQGNSA. The ends were cut back, 5 bases at V and 4 bases at J, with 14 bases in the middle. This CDR3 region has 14 residues. The CDR3 DNA reads TGTGCCAGCAGCCCGACGGAATCGTCCTATGGCTACACCTTC. Encoded protein: CASSPTESSYGYTF.

This rearrangement joins TRBV20-1 to TRBJ1-4; D gene ambiguous. V was trimmed by 2 bases and J by 6 bases, leaving 4 bases between them. CDR1 and CDR2 (germline): DFQATT, SNEGSKA (reference sequence). CDR3 size: 11 residues. The chain's CDR3 is CSARRDEKLFF. The DNA of the CDR3 is TGCAGTGCTAGACGGGATGAAAAACTGTTTTTT.

This clonotype was counted at least ten times. DNA for the CDR3: TGTGCCAGCAGGGGACAGCCGACAGGCTACACCTTC. Protein sequence: CASRGQPTGYTF. The gene calls are TRBV2 and TRBJ1-2; TRBD1 aligns across 7 bases. The germline V gene encodes CDR1 SNHLY and CDR2 FYNNEI. The CDR3 is 12 residues long. The V and J ends lost 6 bases and 8 bases, in that order; junction bases with no gene match: 6.

This clonotype was recorded a few times. V gene TRBV2 combines with J gene TRBJ2-3; D is unclear. Trimming shortened V by 10 bases and J by 11 bases, and 22 bases separated the two germline ends. Germline CDR1 is SNHLY and CDR2 is FYNNEI. The CDR3 length is 13 residues. The CDR3 region is CANVEISDLGQYF. CDR3 bases: TGTGCCAACGTGGAAATCTCGGATTTGGGGCAGTATTTT.

The V gene is TRBV7-2, the J gene TRBJ1-4; tentative D call: TRBD1 (5 bases). Per the germline V gene, CDR1 is SGHTA and CDR2 is FQGNSA. This CDR3 spans 14 amino acids. V was cut by 3 bases and J by 8 bases, with 13 bases left in between. The CDR3 loop reads CASSFAGTEEKLFF. For the CDR3, the DNA is TGTGCCAGCAGCTTTGCCGGGACGGAGGAAAAACTGTTTTTT.

CDR3 nucleotides: TGTGCCAGAGTGGACAGGGATCTACCAACCAGGGAGACCCAGTACTTC. Its protein is CARVDRDLPTRETQYF. The gene calls are TRBV2 and TRBJ2-5; 8 bases fit TRBD1. Germline V gene data show CDR1 as SNHLY and CDR2 as FYNNEI. The CDR3 totals 16 residues. Losses at the gene ends were 9 bases for V and 5 bases for J; bases not matched to a gene: 17. Combining the CDR3 with reference TRBV2 and TRBJ2-5 gives the whole variable domain EPEVTQTPSHQVTQMGQEVILRCVPISNHLYFYWYRQILGQKVEFLVSFYNNEISEKSEIFDDQFSVERPDGSNFTLKIRSTKLEDSAMYFCARVDRDLPTRETQYFGPGTRLLVL.

As for this clonotype: It may be a read error: a sequence one base away is much more abundant. J is TRBJ1-6 and V is TRBV25-1, with D uncertain. CDR3 length equals 13 residues. Germline CDR1 and CDR2: MGHDK and SYGVNS. The CDR3 loop is CARRSTYNSPLHF. CDR3 DNA: TGTGCCCGCAGGTCGACCTATAATTCACCCCTCCACTTT.

The chain is built from TRBV12-3 or TRBV12-4 and TRBJ2-5; 8 bases match TRBD2. The CDR3 runs to 14 residues. The junction had 9 bases not matched to a gene; V was cut back by 7 bases and J by 5 bases. CDR3 amino acids: CASTERLASETQYF. In DNA form, the CDR3 reads TGTGCCAGCACCGAAAGACTAGCGAGCGAGACCCAGTACTTC.

This clonotype was picked up a small number of times. Germline is not matched at one junction end, which may reflect a read error. The chain recombines TRBV24-1 with TRBJ1-2, with D tentatively TRBD1 (5 bases). The V gene's germline CDR1 is KGHDR and CDR2 SFDVKD. The CDR3 totals 14 residues. The CDR3 DNA follows: TGTGCCAGCAGTGAACACCGGGACGGCTATGGCTACACCTTC. Translated: CASSEHRDGYGYTF.

V gene TRBV9 combines with J gene TRBJ1-5; TRBD1 agrees at 8 bases. This CDR3 contains 18 residues. The germline V gene encodes CDR1 SGDLS and CDR2 YYNGEE. V gave up 1 base and J gave up 4 bases; unmatched junction bases: 13. The CDR3 nucleotides read TGTGCCAGCAGCGTAATCTCCCTCGGGACAGGTAGTAATCAGCCCCAGCATTTT. It encodes CASSVISLGTGSNQPQHF.

The chain has TRBV19 and TRBJ1-5; tentative D call: TRBD1 (5 bases). The CDR3 loop spans 14 amino acids. V lost 5 bases and J lost 5, with 13 bases in between. The V gene's germline CDR1 is LNHDA and CDR2 SQIVND (reference sequence). The CDR3 nucleotides read TGTGCCAGTAGTGCCTGGGACGTTGATCAGCCCCAGCATTTT. It codes for CASSAWDVDQPQHF.

The chain is built from TRBV5-1 and TRBJ2-5; D is unclear. Germline V gene data show CDR1 as SGHRS and CDR2 as YFSETQ. V lost 0 bases and J 2 bases, leaving 11 bases between the germline ends. This CDR3 has 15 residues. The CDR3 DNA sequence: TGCGCCAGCAGCTTGGGGGCAGGACCACAAGAGACCCAGTACTTC. Its translation: CASSLGAGPQETQYF. Full variable domain (rest looked up from reference TRBV5-1 and TRBJ2-5): KAGVTQTPRYLIKTRGQQVTLSCSPISGHRSVSWYQQTPGQGLQFLFEYFSETQRNKGNFPGRFSGRQFSNSRSEMNVSTLELGDSALYLCASSLGAGPQETQYFGPGTRLLVL.

With regard to this clonotype: Sequence at one end of the junction differs from germline and may be a read error. J is TRBJ2-7 and V is TRBV29-1; D is ambiguous. The CDR3 consists of 8 residues. The germline CDR1 and CDR2 sequences are SQVTM and ANQGSEA. The CDR3 region is CSVEWQNF. DNA of the CDR3: TGCAGCGTTGAATGGCAGAACTTC.

Worth noting for this clonotype: The germline gene is not matched at one end of the junction; a read error may be the cause. V gene TRBV29-1 combines with J gene TRBJ2-7; the match to TRBD2 covers 10 bases. The length of the CDR3 is 14 residues. The germline V gene encodes CDR1 SQVTM and CDR2 ANQGSEA. In DNA form, the CDR3 reads TGCAGCGTTGTTTTAGCGGGAGGCTCCTACGGGCAGTACTTC. It translates to CSVVLAGGSYGQYF.

The rearrangement joins TRBV20-1 to TRBJ1-4; D gene uncertain. The germline V gene encodes CDR1 DFQATT and CDR2 SNEGSKA (reference sequence). V lost 0 bases and J 4 bases, leaving 6 bases between the germline ends. The CDR3 has 13 residues. CDR3 sequence (DNA): TGCAGTGCTAGAGATCAGCTTAATGAAAAACTGTTTTTT. Protein: CSARDQLNEKLFF.

This clonotype appeared a few times. Its ends do not fully match the called genes, so a read error is possible. This chain joins TRBV7-9 and TRBJ1-1; D might be TRBD1 (6 bases). Per the germline V gene, CDR1 is SEHNR and CDR2 is FQNEAQ (reference sequence). The CDR3 is made up of 13 amino acids. The CDR3 loop reads CAGSPRGGTEAFF. The CDR3 DNA follows: TGTGCCGGCAGCCCTCGAGGGGGCACTGAAGCTTTCTTT.

This chain connects TRBV7-3 to TRBJ1-1; 7 bases align to TRBD1. After removal of 2 bases from V and 6 bases from J, the junction contained 6 bases not matched to a gene. CDR3 size: 14 residues. Germline CDR1 SGHTA, CDR2 FQGTGA. In DNA, the CDR3 is TGTGCCAGCAGCTTAGACAGGGTGGTTCCTGAAGCTTTCTTT. This sequence encodes CASSLDRVVPEAFF.